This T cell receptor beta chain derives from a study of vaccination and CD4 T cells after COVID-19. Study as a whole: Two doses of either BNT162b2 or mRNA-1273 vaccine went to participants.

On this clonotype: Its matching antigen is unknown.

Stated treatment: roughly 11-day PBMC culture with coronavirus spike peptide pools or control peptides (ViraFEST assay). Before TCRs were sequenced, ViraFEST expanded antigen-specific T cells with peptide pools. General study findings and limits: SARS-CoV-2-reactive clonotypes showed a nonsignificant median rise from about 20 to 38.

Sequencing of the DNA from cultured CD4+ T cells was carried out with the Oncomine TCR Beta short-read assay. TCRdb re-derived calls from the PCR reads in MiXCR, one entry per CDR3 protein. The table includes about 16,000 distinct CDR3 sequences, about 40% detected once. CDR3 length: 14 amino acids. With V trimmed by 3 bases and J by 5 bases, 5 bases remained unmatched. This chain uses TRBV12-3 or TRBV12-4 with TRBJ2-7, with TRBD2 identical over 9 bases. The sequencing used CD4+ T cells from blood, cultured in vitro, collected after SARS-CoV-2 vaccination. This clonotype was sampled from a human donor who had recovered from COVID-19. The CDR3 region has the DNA TGTGCCAGCAGTTTTAGTAGCGGGAGAGACGAGCAGTACTTC. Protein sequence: CASSFSSGRDEQYF.